The T cell receptor beta chain described here comes from a study of cytomegalovirus exposure and HLA in healthy donors. Libraries were prepared by immunoSEQ multiplex PCR; TCRdb keeps only in-frame clonotypes and omits some of them. The sample holds under 250,000 clones, roughly 80% seen once. Notes on the study in general: It was 150 to 200 TCR beta chains that were listed as cytomegalovirus-associated. Researchers reported that three CMV-associated chains were confirmed in vitro as CMV antigen-specific.

Concerning this clone itself: Its specificity is not known.

The CDR3 runs to 13 residues. CDR1 is MNHEY and CDR2 is SVGAGI in the germline V gene. The V and J ends lost 8 bases and 1 base respectively, with 11 bases between them. The rearrangement links TRBV6-5 to TRBJ1-1; the D gene is possibly TRBD1 (6 bases). The specimen sequenced was PBMCs. The receptor comes from a woman under 30 in good health and CMV-seronegative. CDR3 in DNA: TGTGCCAGCGGACGGACAGCGAACACTGAAGCTTTCTTT. Translation: CASGRTANTEAFF.